What follows are 26 T cell receptor beta chains derived from one specimen sequenced in a study of blood T cell repertoires in COVID-19. Here immunoSEQ multiplex PCR was the method, and the copy in TCRdb shows in-frame clones only, minus some. This repertoire shows about 260,000 clones, around 89% found once; its top ten account for roughly 4%. The sequenced sample consisted of peripheral blood. Receptors originate from a man between 60 and 70 years old who had recovered from COVID-19.

This rearrangement joins TRBV6-2 or TRBV6-3 to TRBJ2-3; 9 nucleotides match TRBD2. Per the germline V gene, CDR1 is MNHEY and CDR2 is SVGEGT. The CDR3 sequence is 18 residues long. After removal of 0 bases from V and 8 bases from J, the junction contained 15 bases not matched to a gene. The CDR3 loop reads CASSYSGVSGGLKVTQYF. CDR3 nucleotides: TGTGCCAGCAGTTACTCGGGGGTTAGCGGGGGCTTGAAGGTTACGCAGTATTTT.

V and J are TRBV4-2 and TRBJ2-5; TRBD1 agrees at 8 bases. Germline loops: CDR1 LGHNA, CDR2 YNFKEQ. J was trimmed by 5 bases and V by 3 bases; bases with no gene match: 2. The CDR3 loop spans 13 amino acids. CDR3: CASSQDREETQYF. CDR3 DNA sequence: TGTGCCAGCAGCCAGGACAGGGAGGAGACCCAGTACTTC.

The V and J genes are TRBV6-2 or TRBV6-3 and TRBJ2-7; 10 nucleotides line up with TRBD2. J lost 3 bases, V lost 2 bases, and 4 bases had no gene match. Germline CDR1 reads MNHEY; CDR2 reads SVGEGT. The CDR3 has 15 amino acids. The CDR3 bases are TGTGCCAGCAGTTACGGGACTAGCGAGTACTACGAGCAGTACTTC. This sequence encodes CASSYGTSEYYEQYF.

The rearrangement links TRBV2 to TRBJ2-2; 7 bases match TRBD1. This CDR3 comprises 12 residues. Losses at the gene ends were 10 bases for V and 3 bases for J; bases not matched to a gene: 2. The V gene's germline CDR1 is SNHLY and CDR2 FYNNEI. The CDR3 DNA reads as TGTGCCACTACAGGGGACACCGGGGAGCTGTTTTTT. It codes for CATTGDTGELFF.

The chain has TRBV18 and TRBJ1-1; the D gene is possibly TRBD1 (5 bases). Between the trimmed V and J ends, which lost 4 bases and 3 bases, there was a span of 21 bases. Per germline, CDR1 KGHSH and CDR2 LQKENI. The CDR3 consists of 17 residues. This CDR3 is CASSLAPLGGGDTEAFF. CDR3 DNA: TGTGCCAGCTCACTCGCTCCCCTCGGGGGTGGGGACACTGAAGCTTTCTTT.

The chain recombines TRBV27 with TRBJ1-2, with D unclear. The ends were cut back, 6 bases at V and 2 bases at J, with 13 bases in the middle. Per germline, CDR1 MNHEY and CDR2 SMNVEV (reference sequence). This CDR3 contains 14 residues. The CDR3 loop is CASSGSGGNYGYTF. As DNA, the CDR3 is TGTGCCAGCAGCGGGAGCGGCGGGAACTATGGCTACACCTTC.

The chain joins TRBV18 to TRBJ1-2; 9 bases agree with TRBD1. Germline CDR1 is KGHSH and CDR2 is LQKENI. This CDR3 contains 12 residues. Losses at the gene ends were 6 bases for V and 7 bases for J; bases not matched to a gene: 3. This CDR3 reads CASSGDRAGYTF. CDR3 sequence (DNA): TGTGCCAGCTCCGGGGACAGGGCTGGCTACACCTTC.

The chain has TRBV7-9 and TRBJ2-7, with TRBD1 matching 7 bases. CDR1 is SEHNR and CDR2 is FQNEAQ in the germline V gene (reference sequence). The length of the CDR3 is 14 residues. The trim removed 5 bases at V and 1 base at J, leaving 5 bases unmatched. This CDR3 is CASSSRQGSYEQYF. DNA of the CDR3: TGTGCCAGCAGCAGCCGACAGGGTTCCTACGAGCAGTACTTC.

The rearrangement joins TRBV27 to TRBJ1-2, with unresolved D. Trimming pared 2 bases from V and 4 bases from J, leaving 8 bases between. Germline V lookup: CDR1 MNHEY, CDR2 SMNVEV (reference sequence). This CDR3 is built from 13 residues. The CDR3 nucleotides read TGTGCCAGCAGTTTAACAGTAGGCTATGGCTACACCTTC. Translating gives CASSLTVGYGYTF.

The chain joins TRBV6-1 to TRBJ1-3; D gene uncertain. The CDR3 is 13 amino acids. Germline V lookup: CDR1 MNHNS, CDR2 SASEGT. V was shortened by 3 bases and J by 4 bases, with 7 bases between the two germline ends. CDR3 residues: CASSDGQGNTIYF. CDR3 nucleotide sequence: TGTGCCAGCAGTGATGGTCAGGGAAACACCATATATTTT.

The chain carries TRBV18 and TRBJ2-3; TRBD2 agrees at 14 bases. Germline CDR1 KGHSH, CDR2 LQKENI. V shed 0 bases and J 4 bases; nucleotides not matched to a gene: 12. CDR3 length equals 20 residues. The CDR3, as DNA: TGTGCCAGCTCACCACCCACTGGGACTAGCGGGGGCCCCAACCCAGATACGCAGTATTTT. Its protein product is CASSPPTGTSGGPNPDTQYF.

This sequence joins TRBV19 and TRBJ2-2; no firm D call. V lost 4 bases and J lost 5, with 14 bases in between. CDR1 and CDR2 (germline): LNHDA, SQIVND (reference sequence). This CDR3 contains 15 residues. The CDR3 DNA is TGTGCCAGTAGTACTCAACCTACAGTAACCGGGGAGCTGTTTTTT. It yields the protein CASSTQPTVTGELFF.

The chain carries TRBV19 and TRBJ2-2, with 10 bases matching TRBD1. Per the germline V gene, CDR1 is LNHDA and CDR2 is SQIVND (reference sequence). J gave up 6 bases and V 6 bases, and 10 bases lay outside the gene matches. The CDR3 length is 16 residues. CDR3 nucleotides: TGTGCCAGTAGACCGGGACAGGGGTCGTACGCCGGGGAGCTGTTTTTT. Its protein is CASRPGQGSYAGELFF.

The rearrangement uses TRBV3-1 (or the pseudogene TRBV3-2) and TRBJ2-7, with TRBD1 identical over 9 bases. The germline V gene has CDR1 LGHDT and CDR2 YNNKEL (reference sequence). Unmatched junction bases numbered 15, after V lost 0 bases and J lost 6 bases. The CDR3 runs to 18 residues. The CDR3 DNA sequence: TGTGCCAGCAGCCAAGACTACTCCCGGGACAGGGTAAAATCCGAGCAGTACTTC. The encoded protein is CASSQDYSRDRVKSEQYF.

The chain links TRBV5-4 to TRBJ1-4; a weak D match, TRBD1 (6 bases). Germline values: CDR1 SGHNT, CDR2 YYREEE (reference sequence). CDR3 length equals 14 residues. The V and J ends lost 5 bases and 7 bases respectively, with 15 bases between them. The CDR3 loop reads CASSQRGGGEKLFF. In DNA, the CDR3 is TGTGCCAGCAGTCAGCGGGGGGGCGGTGAAAAACTGTTTTTT.

The CDR3 loop reads CASSELAHNEQFF. CDR3 nucleotides: TGTGCCAGCAGTGAATTAGCGCACAATGAGCAGTTCTTC. The chain carries TRBV6-1 and TRBJ2-1; maybe TRBD2 (5 bases). The CDR3 contains 13 residues. The V end was cut by 2 bases, the J end by 5 bases, with 7 bases between. Germline lookup yields CDR1 MNHNS and CDR2 SASEGT.

The gene calls are TRBV5-4 and TRBJ2-5; 7 bases are shared with TRBD1. Germline V CDR1 and CDR2: SGHNT, YYREEE (reference sequence). CDR3 length equals 18 residues. V dropped 0 bases and J dropped 6; count of bases not matched to a gene: 17. The chain's CDR3 is CASSLDRTGAVGAKTQYF. CDR3 sequence (DNA): TGTGCCAGCAGCTTGGATAGAACAGGGGCCGTGGGCGCGAAGACCCAGTACTTC.

J is TRBJ2-7 and V is TRBV4-2; D gene uncertain. This CDR3 contains 17 residues. The V and J ends lost 0 bases and 2 bases respectively, with 17 bases between them. Per germline, CDR1 LGHNA and CDR2 YNFKEQ. This CDR3 reads CASSQDLALQPPYEQYF. The CDR3 DNA sequence: TGTGCCAGCAGCCAAGATTTAGCACTCCAACCTCCCTACGAGCAGTACTTC.

This chain connects TRBV5-1 to TRBJ1-6; possibly TRBD1 for D (5 bases). The CDR3 loop spans 18 amino acids. The germline V gene has CDR1 SGHRS and CDR2 YFSETQ. V was shortened by 4 bases and J by 0 bases, with 17 bases between the two germline ends. The CDR3 region is CASSPDLAGSSYNSPLHF. The CDR3 DNA follows: TGCGCCAGCAGCCCCGACCTGGCAGGGTCCTCCTATAATTCACCCCTCCACTTT.

V gene TRBV21-1 combines with J gene TRBJ2-4; TRBD2, the table's D call, was not compared with the DNA. TRBV21-1 is a known pseudogene. The CDR3 length is 13 residues. The CDR3 sequence: CASKVRGQGIQYF. The DNA of the CDR3 is TGTGCCAGCAAAGTGAGAGGGCAAGGCATTCAGTACTTC.

The chain uses TRBV13 and TRBJ2-1; 11 bases line up with TRBD2. V was clipped by 4 bases and J by 3 bases; unmatched bases: 8. Per germline, CDR1 PRHDT and CDR2 FYEKMQ (reference sequence). The CDR3 runs 17 residues. The CDR3 DNA follows: TGTGCCAGCAGCTACCGACTAGCGGGGTCCCTCTACAATGAGCAGTTCTTC. This codes for CASSYRLAGSLYNEQFF.

The chain combines TRBV7-9 with TRBJ2-7; TRBD1 matches at 9 bases. The V and J ends lost 8 bases and 0 bases, in that order; junction bases with no gene match: 8. The germline gives CDR1 SEHNR, CDR2 FQNEAQ (reference sequence). The CDR3 loop spans 15 amino acids. The CDR3 loop reads CASSPWGQGSYEQYF. The DNA of the CDR3 is TGTGCCAGCTCCCCGTGGGGACAGGGCTCCTACGAGCAGTACTTC. Based on the CDR3 plus reference TRBV7-9 and TRBJ2-7, the full variable domain is DTGVSQNPRHKITKRGQNVTFRCDPISEHNRLYWYRQTLGQGPEFLTYFQNEAQLEKSRLLSDRFSAERPKGSFSTLEIQRTEQGDSAMYLCASSPWGQGSYEQYFGPGTRLTVT.

This chain joins TRBV7-2 and TRBJ1-2, with 8 bases matching TRBD1. Trimming at V came to 3 bases and at J to 8 bases, leaving 11 bases not matched to a gene. Germline V gives CDR1 SGHTA, CDR2 FQGNSA. There are 15 residues in the CDR3. The CDR3: CASSFFTGTGGGYTF. The CDR3 DNA follows: TGTGCCAGCAGCTTTTTTACGGGGACAGGAGGAGGCTACACCTTC.

This clone was observed a single time. The rearrangement joins TRBV7-2 to TRBJ2-3; 11 positions agree with TRBD2. Trimming at V came to 5 bases and at J to 4 bases, leaving 8 bases not matched to a gene. Germline loops: CDR1 SGHTA, CDR2 FQGNSA. CDR3 length equals 16 residues. The CDR3 protein is CASSPRVAGGADTQYF. CDR3 DNA sequence: TGTGCCAGCAGCCCTCGGGTAGCGGGGGGGGCAGATACGCAGTATTTT.

The chain carries TRBV5-1 and TRBJ2-7, with a tentative D call TRBD2 (5 bases). Between the trimmed V and J ends, which lost 4 bases and 5 bases, there was a span of 19 bases. The V gene's germline CDR1 is SGHRS and CDR2 YFSETQ. The CDR3 loop spans 15 amino acids. CDR3 nucleotide sequence: TGCGCCAGCAGCCCCGGACTCCCCAAATTCCACGAGCAGTACTTC. This sequence encodes CASSPGLPKFHEQYF.

The chain carries TRBV7-8 and TRBJ2-1, with D perhaps matching TRBD2 (5 bases). Germline CDR1 is SGHVS and CDR2 is FQNEAQ. V lost 5 bases and J 7 bases, leaving 15 bases between the germline ends. The CDR3 is 14 residues long. CDR3 region: CASSHLDFWNEQFF. The CDR3 bases are TGTGCCAGCAGCCACTTGGACTTCTGGAATGAGCAGTTCTTC.